This TCR beta chain is from a study of T cell repertoires in cytomegalovirus infection. Study context: Through public TCR beta signatures, both CMV infection and matching HLA type were indicated. Overall study results and limits: The ex vivo response was dominated by HLA-C-restricted CMV-specific TCR beta clonotypes.

MiXCR was run by TCRdb on the reads, yielding one entry per CDR3 protein. The table shows 680,000 or so distinct CDR3 sequences, with 35% occurring only once. This clonotype was counted a few times. Its specificity is unknown. The CDR3 length is 15 residues. The germline V gene has CDR1 MDHEN and CDR2 SYDVKM. The V end lost 6 bases, the J end lost 0 bases, and 14 bases lay between the germline ends. This chain links TRBV28 with TRBJ1-1; D remains ambiguous. Material for sequencing was PBMCs. The sequence came from a human donor in good health (CMV status not recorded). Some clones in this sample may be carry-over from other donors' samples. The CDR3 sequence: CASSPIATVNTEAFF. The CDR3 DNA follows: TGTGCCAGCAGCCCAATCGCTACAGTGAACACTGAAGCTTTCTTT.